This T cell receptor beta chain was found in a study of blood T cell repertoires in COVID-19. Overall study context: Material from acute and convalescent COVID-19 was sourced from the United States, Italy and Spain. PBMCs, B-cell-depleted T cells, or T cells were the source of the cDNA or gDNA that made up the material.

This table comes from immunoSEQ multiplex PCR, and its TCRdb copy is limited to in-frame clones, with some not included. The sample carries 90,000 to 120,000 clones, approximately 90% recorded once. Germline V gives CDR1 GTSNPN, CDR2 SVGIG (reference sequence). This CDR3 is built from 14 residues. With 4 bases clipped from V and 7 bases from J, the junction kept 3 bases outside the gene matches. Sequencing was performed on peripheral blood. This TCR was sampled from a man aged 45-65 years with active or convalescent COVID-19. This chain uses TRBV30 with TRBJ2-1, with 14 bases matching TRBD2. The CDR3 is CAWKRLAGGNEQFF. The DNA of the CDR3 is TGTGCCTGGAAAAGACTAGCGGGAGGGAATGAGCAGTTCTTC.